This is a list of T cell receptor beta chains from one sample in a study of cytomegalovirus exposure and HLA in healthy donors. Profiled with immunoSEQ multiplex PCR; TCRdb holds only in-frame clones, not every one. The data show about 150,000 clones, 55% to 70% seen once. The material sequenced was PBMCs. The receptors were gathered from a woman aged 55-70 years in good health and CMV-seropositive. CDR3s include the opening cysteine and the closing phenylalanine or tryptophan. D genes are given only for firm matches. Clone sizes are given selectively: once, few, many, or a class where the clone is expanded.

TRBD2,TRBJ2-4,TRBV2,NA,TGTGCCAGCACCCCCGTAGCGGGAGGTCCAAACATTCAGTACTTC,CASTPVAGGPNIQYF
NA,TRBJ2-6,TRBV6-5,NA,TGTGCCAGCAGCTCAGGTCGGGCCAACGTCCTGACTTTC,CASSSGRANVLTF
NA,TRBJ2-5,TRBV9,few,TGTGCCAGCAGCGTAGCAGGGGATCAACTGACCCAGTACTTC,CASSVAGDQLTQYF
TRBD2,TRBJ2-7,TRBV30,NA,TGTGCCTGGAGAAAACTAGCGGGAGTTTCTAGGGCCTACGAGCAGTACTTC,CAWRKLAGVSRAYEQYF
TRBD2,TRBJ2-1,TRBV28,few,TGTGCCAGCATCTTTGCGGGAGGGGGAAACAATGAGCAGTTCTTC,CASIFAGGGNNEQFF
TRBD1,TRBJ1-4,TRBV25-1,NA,TGTGCCAGCAGTGCCACAGGGGTTTTCCAGGGAAAACTGTTTTTT,CASSATGVFQGKLFF
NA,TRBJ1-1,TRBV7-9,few,TGTGCCAGCAGCGCGCAGGGAGGAGGGAACACTGAAGCTTTCTTT,CASSAQGGGNTEAFF
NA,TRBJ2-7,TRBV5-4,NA,TGTGCCAGCAGCTTTGACTTGCTCTCCTACGAGCAGTACTTC,CASSFDLLSYEQYF
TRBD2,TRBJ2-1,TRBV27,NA,TGTGCCAGCAGTTTAGGAGCGGGGATATACAATGAGCAGTTCTTC,CASSLGAGIYNEQFF
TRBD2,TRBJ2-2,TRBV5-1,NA,TGCGCCAGCAACGACGTTAGCGGGAGCTCGGGAAACACCGGGGAGCTGTTTTTT,CASNDVSGSSGNTGELFF
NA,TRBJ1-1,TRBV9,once,TGTGCCAGCAGCGTAAGGGTGAGGGAGGACCAGAACACTGAAGCTTTCTTT,CASSVRVREDQNTEAFF
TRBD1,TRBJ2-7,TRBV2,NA,TGTGCCAGCGGCCAGGGACAGGGTGGTTCCGAGCAGTACTTC,CASGQGQGGSEQYF
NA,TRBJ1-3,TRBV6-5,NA,TGTGCCAGCAGTGCCCGGGGGAGGTCTGGAAACACCATATATTTT,CASSARGRSGNTIYF
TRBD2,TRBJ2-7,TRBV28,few,TGTGCCAGCAGTTTAAGGCTAGCGGCCTACGAGCAGTACTTC,CASSLRLAAYEQYF
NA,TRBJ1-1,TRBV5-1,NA,TGCGCCAGCAGCACCGACAGGCCGAACACTGAAGCTTTCTTT,CASSTDRPNTEAFF
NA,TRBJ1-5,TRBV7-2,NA,TGTGCCAGCAGCTCCACAGGGATGGGCAATCAGCCCCAGCATTTT,CASSSTGMGNQPQHF
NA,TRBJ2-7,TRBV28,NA,TGTGCCAGCAGTACTCACAGGGCCGAGCAGTACTTC,CASSTHRAEQYF
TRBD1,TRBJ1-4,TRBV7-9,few,TGTGCCAGCAGCCCGAAGACAGGGGGCACCGAAAAACTGTTTTTT,CASSPKTGGTEKLFF
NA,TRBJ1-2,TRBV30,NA,TGTGCCTGGAGTCCACCCGGGATAGATGGCTACACCTTC,CAWSPPGIDGYTF
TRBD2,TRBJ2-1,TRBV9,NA,TGTGCCAGCAGCGTGGGGGAGGGAACATGGGATGAGCAGTTCTTC,CASSVGEGTWDEQFF
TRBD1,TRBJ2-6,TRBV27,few,TGTGCCAGCAGTTCCACCCGGGACAGAAGCTCTGGGGCCAACGTCCTGACTTTC,CASSSTRDRSSGANVLTF
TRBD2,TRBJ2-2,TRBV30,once,TGTGCCTGGAGTGGGCTAGCGGGAGTTTTCGGGGAGCTGTTTTTT,CAWSGLAGVFGELFF
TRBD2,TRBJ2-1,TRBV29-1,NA,TGCAGCGTTGTAGGGGGGACTAGCGGGACGAACAATGAGCAGTTCTTC,CSVVGGTSGTNNEQFF
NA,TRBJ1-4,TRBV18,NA,TGTGCCAGCTCACCATCCAGCCAGGGAGGTGAAAAACTGTTTTTT,CASSPSSQGGEKLFF
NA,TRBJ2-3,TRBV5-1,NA,TGCGCCAGCAGCCTGGGGGGAGCCGGCACAGATACGCAGTATTTT,CASSLGGAGTDTQYF
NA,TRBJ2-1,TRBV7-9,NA,TGTTCCAGCAGCCTCTCCGGGTATGAGCAGTTCTTC,CSSSLSGYEQFF
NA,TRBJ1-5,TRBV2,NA,TGTGCCAGCAGTGAGGAGGCGTTTAGCAATCAGCCCCAGCATTTT,CASSEEAFSNQPQHF
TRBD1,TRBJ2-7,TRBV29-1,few,TGCAGCGTCCGCCCCCAGGGGGCTAACGAGCAGTACTTC,CSVRPQGANEQYF
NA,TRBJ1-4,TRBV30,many,TGTGCCTTCCAAGCTGACAGTGGAGAAAAACTGTTTTTT,CAFQADSGEKLFF
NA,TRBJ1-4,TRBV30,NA,TGTGCCTGGAGTGTATTAGGACAGCATGCAACTAATGAAAAACTGTTTTTT,CAWSVLGQHATNEKLFF
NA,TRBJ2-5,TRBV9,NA,TGTGCCAGCAGCGCCGGGAGCTGGAAAGAGACCCAGTACTTC,CASSAGSWKETQYF
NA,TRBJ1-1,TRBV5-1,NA,TGCGCCAGCAGCTTGGCGACAGCCTCTCATGAAGCTTTCTTT,CASSLATASHEAFF
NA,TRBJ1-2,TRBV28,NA,TGTGCCAGCAGTTCTGAGACTGACAACTATGGCTACACCTTC,CASSSETDNYGYTF
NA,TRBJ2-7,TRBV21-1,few,TGTGCCAGCAGCAAAGGACACATTTGCTACGAGCAGTACTTC,CASSKGHICYEQYF
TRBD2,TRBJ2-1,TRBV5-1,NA,TGCGCCAGCGGACCCGAGGGGACTAGCTCCTACAATGAGCAGTTCTTC,CASGPEGTSSYNEQFF
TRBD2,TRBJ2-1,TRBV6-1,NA,TGTGCCAGCAATAAAGGACTAGCCAATGAGCAGTTCTTC,CASNKGLANEQFF
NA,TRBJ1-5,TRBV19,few,TGTGCCAGTAGTATCACCGGGACTTCCTTTAGCAATCAGCCCCAGCATTTT,CASSITGTSFSNQPQHF